The 5 T cell receptor beta chains reported below all come from one sample, sequenced in a study of graft-versus-host responses after intestinal transplantation. Antigen specificity for these receptors is unknown. Profiled with immunoSEQ multiplex PCR; TCRdb holds only in-frame clones, not every one. The table records more than 95,000 clones, roughly 90% of them present only once. The material was unstimulated CD4+ T cells sorted from spleen or lymph node cells, obtained before intestinal transplant. The source of these receptors is a human donor who received an intestinal transplant.

The J gene is TRBJ2-1, the V gene TRBV5-4; the match to TRBD2 covers 7 bases. V shed 0 bases and J 0 bases; nucleotides not matched to a gene: 6. The CDR3 runs 17 residues. CDR1 is SGHNT, CDR2 YYREEE, per germline (reference sequence). The DNA of the CDR3 is TGTGCCAGCAGCTTGGATGCTAGCGGAAGCTCCTACAATGAGCAGTTCTTC. As protein: CASSLDASGSSYNEQFF.

The chain combines TRBV7-3 with TRBJ2-5, with 12 bases matching TRBD2. The V segment lost 5 bases and the J segment 4 bases; nucleotides outside the gene matches: 8. This CDR3 is 16 amino acids long. Germline values: CDR1 SGHTA, CDR2 FQGTGA. The CDR3: CASSMASGRAGETQYF. The CDR3 region has the DNA TGTGCCAGCAGCATGGCTAGCGGGAGGGCCGGAGAGACCCAGTACTTC. Full variable domain (rest looked up from reference TRBV7-3 and TRBJ2-5): GAGVSQTPSNKVTEKGKYVELRCDPISGHTALYWYRQSLGQGPEFLIYFQGTGAADDSGLPNDRFFAVRPEGSVSTLKIQRTERGDSAVYLCASSMASGRAGETQYFGPGTRLLVL.

This clone appeared once. The V gene is TRBV5-5, the J gene TRBJ2-2; no clear D gene. CDR1 is SGHKS, CDR2 YYEKEE, per germline (reference sequence). The CDR3 covers 16 residues. V lost 4 bases, J lost 0 bases, and 13 bases lay in between. The CDR3, as DNA: TGTGCCAGCAGCCCCACCGCGCTCGCGAACACCGGGGAGCTGTTTTTT. The encoded protein is CASSPTALANTGELFF.

V usage is TRBV19 and J usage is TRBJ1-1; D might be TRBD1 (5 bases). The germline gives CDR1 LNHDA, CDR2 SQIVND (reference sequence). The CDR3 covers 15 residues. The V end was cut by 5 bases, the J end by 3 bases, with 16 bases between. The CDR3 sequence: CASSLRDGGYTEAFF. For the CDR3, the DNA is TGTGCCAGTAGTCTCCGCGACGGGGGATACACTGAAGCTTTCTTT.

This clone came up a few times. The chain recombines TRBV6-6 with TRBJ1-3; the D is unclear. The CDR3 has 16 amino acids. Germline loops: CDR1 MNHNY, CDR2 SVGAGI (reference sequence). V was pared by 2 bases and J by 0 bases, with 11 bases between. The CDR3 is CASSYTGPSSGNTIYF. The DNA of the CDR3 is TGTGCCAGCAGTTACACGGGCCCATCCTCTGGAAACACCATATATTTT.